This T cell receptor beta chain was recovered during a study of shared clonotypes between healthy human individuals. This clone appeared a single time. Deletions cut 1 base from V and 5 bases from J, with 15 bases between. The CDR3 contains 15 residues. CDR1 and CDR2 from the germline V gene are SGHNT and YYREEE (reference sequence). Deep-level running was used for the assay. Method: immunoSEQ multiplex PCR; TCRdb's copy keeps in-frame clones and lacks some. The table lists about 360,000 clones, 73% of them singletons, with less than 11% in the top ten. This sequence originates from a man aged 25-45 years in good health. The sample consisted of memory CD4+ T cells sorted from blood. Noted subset: CD45RA-negative fraction. The V gene is TRBV5-4, the J gene TRBJ2-5, with D possibly being TRBD1 (6 bases). CDR3 sequence reads: CASSLRLDQGETQYF. As DNA, the CDR3 is TGTGCCAGCAGCTTGAGGCTAGATCAGGGGGAGACCCAGTACTTC.